This TCR beta chain emerged from a study of beta chain features in type 1 diabetes. Remarks on this clone: Antigen specificity is unknown.

Findings of the study overall: All four CD4+ subsets of Type 1 diabetes patients contained TCRB CDR3s that were moderately but significantly shorter.

Trimming cost V 11 bases and J 2 bases, with 15 bases left between them. In germline, CDR1 is KGHSH, CDR2 LQKENI. This CDR3 comprises 13 residues. Expressed TCRB transcripts were sequenced because the isolated RNA had all been reverse transcribed beforehand. TCRdb keeps only in-frame clones here, not all; method: immunoSEQ multiplex PCR. The sample holds over 100,000 clones, around 40% seen once. Sequences were obtained from stem cell memory CD4+ T cells from blood. The rearrangement joins TRBV18 to TRBJ1-1, with D possibly being TRBD1 (6 bases). This TCR came from a woman younger than 30 in good health. The CDR3 DNA follows: TGTGCCGTGGCTAGGGGGTTAAACACTGAAGCTTTCTTT. Amino acid sequence: CAVARGLNTEAFF. Full variable domain (remainder filled in from reference TRBV18 and TRBJ1-1): NAGVMQNPRHLVRRRGQEARLRCSPMKGHSHVYWYRQLPEEGLKFMVYLQKENIIDESGMPKERFSAEFPKEGPSILRIQQVVRGDSAAYFCAVARGLNTEAFFGQGTRLTVV.